These 22 T cell receptor beta chains were all obtained from the same sample, sequenced in a study of CD8+CD57+ T cells in acquired aplastic anemia (dated 2018 in TCRdb). TCRdb lists the instrument as Illumina HiSeq 2000. Profiling of TCR beta VDJ combinations and CDR3 sequences used genomic DNA as the template. TCRdb handled the public reads itself, with Q25 trimming in fastp and clone calling in MiXCR, and kept productive beta chains. Each entry merges the rows of one CDR3 protein and shows their most common DNA and genes. The sample records about 58,000 distinct CDR3 sequences, approximately 54% of which are singletons. The ten largest clones take up 15% to 20% of the sample. The patients picked for sequencing were ones in whom flow cytometry had shown an expansion of CD8+CD57+ cells. The sequencing input was sorted CD4+, CD8+, or CD8+CD57+ T cells (not recorded which) from PBMCs. These receptors were obtained from a human donor with aplastic anemia.

This clonotype was observed many times. The chain combines TRBV12-3 or TRBV12-4 with TRBJ2-2; either TRBD1 or TRBD2 may supply D (5 bases each). The CDR3 is 15 residues long. The V end lost 9 bases, the J end lost 0 bases, and 14 bases lay between the germline ends. The CDR3 sequence is CASWNWGTNTGELFF. In DNA form, the CDR3 reads TGTGCCAGTTGGAATTGGGGGACGAACACCGGGGAGCTGTTTTTT.

This clonotype appeared a few times. The gene calls are TRBV25-1 and TRBJ1-4; D is undetermined. The CDR3 sequence is 17 residues long. The germline CDR1 and CDR2 sequences are MGHDK and SYGVNS. V lost 3 bases and J 8 bases, leaving 22 bases between the germline ends. In nucleotides, the CDR3 is TGTGCCAGCAGTGACATAAAGCTAGCGACGGTAAAGGAAAAACTGTTTTTT. It specifies CASSDIKLATVKEKLFF. Combining the CDR3 with reference TRBV25-1 and TRBJ1-4 gives the whole variable domain EADIYQTPRYLVIGTGKKITLECSQTMGHDKMYWYQQDPGMELHLIHYSYGVNSTEKGDLSSESTVSRIRTEHFPLTLESARPSHTSQYLCASSDIKLATVKEKLFFGSGTQLSVL.

The CDR3 loop is CSVDWLASNEQFF. DNA for the CDR3: TGCAGCGTTGACTGGCTTGCTTCCAATGAGCAGTTCTTC. The chain combines TRBV29-1 with TRBJ2-1; unclear D gene. The CDR3 sequence is 13 residues long. Germline values: CDR1 SQVTM, CDR2 ANQGSEA. V was cut by 3 bases and J by 6 bases, with 12 bases left in between.

This clonotype was observed a few times. The genes are TRBV10-2 and TRBJ1-6; D is perhaps TRBD1 (6 bases). Germline CDR1 reads WSHSY; CDR2 reads SAAADI. CDR3 length: 14 amino acids. V was shortened by 10 bases and J by 9 bases, with 19 bases between the two germline ends. CDR3 region: CAITEGVIGSPLHF. The CDR3 DNA reads TGCGCCATCACCGAGGGGGTAATTGGTTCACCCCTCCACTTT.

This clonotype was recorded at least ten times. The V gene is TRBV20-1, the J gene TRBJ1-2; D not certain. Trimming removed 5 bases at V and 4 bases at J, with 11 bases between. CDR1 is DFQATT, CDR2 SNEGSKA, per germline (reference sequence). This CDR3 has 12 residues. The CDR3 protein is CSAPAGPYGYTF. CDR3 nucleotide sequence: TGCAGTGCTCCGGCGGGCCCCTATGGCTACACCTTC.

In its sample, this clonotype was seen many times. The chain joins TRBV5-6 to TRBJ1-1; no reliable D call. Germline CDR1 SGHDT, CDR2 YYEEEE. With 0 bases removed from V and 8 bases from J, the gap between germline ends came to 8 bases. The CDR3 covers 12 residues. DNA of the CDR3: TGTGCCAGCAGCTTGGGAGATGTGGAAGCTTTCTTT. This gives the protein CASSLGDVEAFF.

The count of this clonotype is one. V gene TRBV10-3 combines with J gene TRBJ2-5; D ambiguous. The CDR3 is 12 residues long. The V gene lost 4 bases and the J gene lost 1 base, with 4 bases spanning the gap. Looked up from germline, CDR1 is ENHRY and CDR2 is SYGVKD. The CDR3 DNA follows: TGTGCCATCAGTGTGACCCAAGAGACCCAGTACTTC. This gives the protein CAISVTQETQYF.

This clonotype came up a few times. A read error may be the cause here, since a much bigger clone is one base away. The J gene is TRBJ2-1, the V gene TRBV5-6; D is possibly TRBD1 (6 bases). V was shortened by 4 bases and J by 15 bases, with 20 bases between the two germline ends. The CDR3 is 13 residues long. The germline V gene has CDR1 SGHDT and CDR2 YYEEEE. The CDR3 region is CASSTRTATLRFF. CDR3 bases: TGTGCCAGCAGCACCCGGACAGCTACGCTACGGTTCTTC.

This clonotype was counted at least ten times. V usage is TRBV12-3 or TRBV12-4 and J usage is TRBJ2-2; D unclear. This CDR3 has 11 residues. The ends were cut back, 4 bases at V and 6 bases at J, with 3 bases in the middle. The CDR3 sequence is CASSSPGELFF. The CDR3 DNA is TGTGCCAGCAGTTCTCCCGGGGAGCTGTTTTTT.

The chain recombines TRBV7-9 with TRBJ1-5; D is ambiguous. Per the germline V gene, CDR1 is SEHNR and CDR2 is FQNEAQ (reference sequence). Deletions cut 1 base from V and 3 bases from J, with 4 bases between. The CDR3 sequence is 13 residues long. The CDR3 coding sequence is TGTGCCAGCAGCTTAGATACCAATCAGCCCCAGCATTTT. This gives the protein CASSLDTNQPQHF.

The V call is TRBV19, the J call TRBJ1-5; D may be TRBD1 (5 bases). From germline, CDR1 is LNHDA and CDR2 SQIVND (reference sequence). Trimming shortened V by 6 bases and J by 0 bases, and 12 bases separated the two germline ends. The CDR3 is 15 residues long. The CDR3 region is CASRVVGVSNQPQHF. For the CDR3, the DNA is TGTGCCAGTAGAGTTGTGGGGGTTAGCAATCAGCCCCAGCATTTT. The variable domain in full, completed from reference TRBV19 and TRBJ1-5, reads DGGITQSPKYLFRKEGQNVTLSCEQNLNHDAMYWYRQDPGQGLRLIYYSQIVNDFQKGDIAEGYSVSREKKESFPLTVTSAQKNPTAFYLCASRVVGVSNQPQHFGDGTRLSIL.

By sample share, this clonotype is medium-sized. The V gene is TRBV2, the J gene TRBJ1-2; D may be TRBD1 (6 bases). Trimming left V 7 bases short and J 4 bases short, with 10 bases between. Per the germline V gene, CDR1 is SNHLY and CDR2 is FYNNEI. The CDR3 runs to 12 residues. CDR3 in amino acids: CASINRVYGYTF. As DNA, the CDR3 is TGTGCCAGCATCAACAGGGTCTATGGCTACACCTTC. Looking up the rest from reference TRBV2 and TRBJ1-2 gives the full variable domain: EPEVTQTPSHQVTQMGQEVILRCVPISNHLYFYWYRQILGQKVEFLVSFYNNEISEKSEIFDDQFSVERPDGSNFTLKIRSTKLEDSAMYFCASINRVYGYTFGSGTRLTVV.

V usage is TRBV2 and J usage is TRBJ2-2; 7 positions match TRBD1. J gave up 4 bases and V 4 bases, and 6 bases lay outside the gene matches. This CDR3 region has 15 residues. Germline lookup yields CDR1 SNHLY and CDR2 FYNNEI. The CDR3 DNA follows: TGTGCCAGCAGTGTTGGGGCAGGGGGCACCGGGGAGCTGTTTTTT. This codes for CASSVGAGGTGELFF.

Turning to this clonotype: A much larger clone differs from this one at a single base, so this may be a read error. V gene TRBV27 combines with J gene TRBJ1-5; D ambiguous. The CDR3 totals 13 residues. CDR1 MNHEY and CDR2 SMNVEV come from the germline V gene (reference sequence). Here the CDR3 reads CVSSRHSNQPQHF. The DNA for the CDR3 is TGTGTCAGCAGTCGACACAGCAATCAGCCCCAGCATTTT.

For the CDR3, the DNA is TGCGCCAGCAGTGATTTTGACTTCGCCTACGAGCAGTACGTC. Translating gives CASSDFDFAYEQYV. The rearrangement joins TRBV10-2 to TRBJ2-7; D is undetermined. The CDR3 has 14 amino acids. Trimming took 3 bases from V and 2 from J, leaving 11 bases between them. Germline V gives CDR1 WSHSY, CDR2 SAAADI.

This clonotype showed up many times. The chain uses TRBV5-8 and TRBJ1-1; a possible D gene is TRBD1 (5 bases). With 1 base removed from V and 4 bases from J, the gap between germline ends came to 8 bases. The CDR3 totals 13 residues. CDR1 is SGHTS and CDR2 is YDEGEE in the germline V gene. CDR3 sequence: CASSLRDVTEAFF. In DNA, the CDR3 is TGTGCCAGCAGCTTGAGGGACGTCACTGAAGCTTTCTTT.

For this clonotype: This may arise from a read error, as a much more abundant clone is one base away. As the CDR3 is not closed by the conserved phenylalanine or tryptophan, this likely results from a read error. The chain links TRBV9 to TRBJ2-3; D might be TRBD2 (5 bases). This CDR3 region has 14 residues. CDR1 and CDR2 (germline): SGDLS, YYNGEE. V lost 2 bases and J lost 2, with 9 bases in between. The CDR3 region has the DNA TGTGCCAGCAGCGTGGACTCCCTCACAGATACGCAGTATTCT. Protein sequence: CASSVDSLTDTQYS.

The J gene is TRBJ1-2, the V gene TRBV3-1, with 8 positions matching TRBD1. Germline CDR1 and CDR2: LGHDT and YNNKEL (reference sequence). The CDR3 loop spans 14 amino acids. The V gene end was trimmed by 2 bases and the J gene end by 2 bases; junction bases not matched to a gene: 1. The CDR3 region is CASSQRDRNYGYTF. The CDR3 nucleotides read TGTGCCAGCAGCCAACGGGACAGGAACTATGGCTACACCTTC. Using reference TRBV3-1 and TRBJ1-2 for the parts outside the CDR3, the full variable domain is DTAVSQTPKYLVTQMGNDKSIKCEQNLGHDTMYWYKQDSKKFLKIMFSYNNKELIINETVPNRFSPKSPDKAHLNLHINSLELGDSAVYFCASSQRDRNYGYTFGSGTRLTVV.

The V and J genes are TRBV5-1 and TRBJ1-1; no clear D. Between the trimmed V and J ends, which lost 0 bases and 7 bases, there was a span of 10 bases. This CDR3 spans 13 amino acids. From germline, CDR1 is SGHRS and CDR2 YFSETQ. In DNA form, the CDR3 reads TGCGCCAGCAGCTTGGCGTTGGGTCGTGAAGCTTTCTTT. This codes for CASSLALGREAFF.

This clonotype was counted once. An end of the junction does not agree with germline; a read error may underlie this. This chain uses TRBV24-1 with TRBJ2-3; 10 nucleotides match TRBD2. The V gene's germline CDR1 is KGHDR and CDR2 SFDVKD. CDR3 length equals 15 residues. The CDR3 protein is CASSELAGRTDTQYF. As DNA, the CDR3 is TGTGCCAGCAGTGAACTAGCGGGACGCACAGATACGCAGTATTTT.

This clonotype was picked up many times. The chain links TRBV9 to TRBJ2-1; no reliable D call. Trimming stripped 0 bases from V and 5 bases from J, with 3 bases between. The CDR3 contains 12 residues. Germline V gene data show CDR1 as SGDLS and CDR2 as YYNGEE. In DNA form, the CDR3 reads TGTGCCAGCAGCGTAGGAAACAATGAGCAGTTCTTC. Amino acids: CASSVGNNEQFF.

By share, this clonotype counts as medium-sized (0.01 to 0.1%). V usage is TRBV30 and J usage is TRBJ1-2; D may be TRBD1 (6 bases). V was clipped by 3 bases and J by 4 bases, with 15 bases between them. The CDR3 runs 14 residues. Germline V gene lookup returns CDR1 GTSNPN and CDR2 SVGIG (reference sequence). The CDR3 here is CAWREQGDPYGYTF. DNA of the CDR3: TGTGCCTGGAGAGAACAGGGAGACCCCTATGGCTACACCTTC.